The 30 T cell receptor beta chains below come from one sample, sequenced in a study of shared clonotypes between healthy human individuals. Naive CD8 cells, CD45RO-negative and positively selected for CCR7, excluded terminally differentiated effector memory CD45RA+ cells. Some clones are missing from TCRdb's copy, which holds only in-frame ones; the method was immunoSEQ multiplex PCR. This table has millions of clones, roughly 95% appearing once. Sequencing used naive CD8+ T cells sorted from blood. Receptors were obtained from a man younger than 30 in good health.

This clone has just one count. DNA of the CDR3: TGTGCCAGCAGCCACGTAGGACAGGGGGACTACGAGCAGTACTTC. Protein product: CASSHVGQGDYEQYF. The rearrangement uses TRBV7-2 and TRBJ2-7; 10 bases line up with TRBD1. CDR1 and CDR2 (germline): SGHTA, FQGNSA. The V and J ends lost 5 bases and 3 bases, in that order; junction bases with no gene match: 7. The CDR3 is 15 residues long.

About this clone itself: This sample includes further DNA sequences coding for the same CDR3. The rearrangement uses TRBV6-5 and TRBJ2-7; 8 nucleotides agree with TRBD1. There are 14 residues in the CDR3. Germline V gene lookup returns CDR1 MNHEY and CDR2 SVGAGI. With V trimmed by 2 bases and J by 3 bases, 3 bases remained unmatched. The CDR3 protein is CASSYLGTGYEQYF. CDR3 bases: TGTGCCAGCAGTTACCTCGGGACAGGCTACGAGCAGTACTTC.

The CDR3 loop reads CSVEGSPLAGGPNEQFF. CDR3 in DNA: TGCAGCGTTGAAGGGAGCCCCCTAGCGGGGGGGCCCAATGAGCAGTTCTTC. This chain links TRBV29-1 with TRBJ2-1; 12 positions agree with TRBD2. V shed 1 base, J shed 6 bases, and the junction held 10 bases outside the gene matches. Germline V gene data show CDR1 as SQVTM and CDR2 as ANQGSEA. The length of the CDR3 is 17 residues.

CDR3 DNA: TGCGCCAGCAGCCAAGCCCTAGCAGTTGGCTCCTATAATTCACCCCTCCACTTT. It is translated as CASSQALAVGSYNSPLHF. This chain joins TRBV4-1 and TRBJ1-6, with D hard to call. V lost 1 base and J 0 bases, leaving 13 bases between the germline ends. CDR1 is MGHRA, CDR2 YSYEKL, per germline. CDR3 length: 18 amino acids.

The chain recombines TRBV6-6 with TRBJ2-7, with D possibly matching TRBD1 (5 bases). V lost 5 bases and J lost 0, with 11 bases in between. This CDR3 has 14 residues. Looked up from germline, CDR1 is MNHNY and CDR2 is SVGAGI (reference sequence). CDR3 bases: TGTGCCAGCAGTGGTACAGGAAGCTCCTACGAGCAGTACTTC. Its protein is CASSGTGSSYEQYF.

V usage is TRBV5-5 and J usage is TRBJ2-3, with D unresolved. The CDR3 covers 16 residues. Trimming stripped 4 bases from V and 1 base from J, with 16 bases between. CDR1 and CDR2 from the germline V gene are SGHKS and YYEKEE (reference sequence). The CDR3, as DNA: TGTGCCAGCAGCCCGGCAGGTGGGGTCGGCACAGATACGCAGTATTTT. This sequence encodes CASSPAGGVGTDTQYF.

The chain links TRBV27 to TRBJ2-3, with TRBD1 identical over 12 bases. CDR1 MNHEY and CDR2 SMNVEV come from the germline V gene (reference sequence). This CDR3 region has 17 residues. Unmatched junction bases numbered 12, after V lost 6 bases and J lost 5 bases. The CDR3: CASSYGPGQGARDTQYF. The CDR3 bases are TGTGCCAGCAGCTACGGGCCGGGACAGGGGGCGAGAGATACGCAGTATTTT.

The genes are TRBV6-5 and TRBJ2-2, with D hard to call. Trimming left V 7 bases short and J 8 bases short, with 8 bases between. The CDR3 is 11 amino acids. Germline CDR1 MNHEY, CDR2 SVGAGI. The DNA of the CDR3 is TGTGCCAGCACCCTAGGAGGGGAGCTGTTTTTT. Protein product: CASTLGGELFF.

This clone was observed once. The chain carries TRBV7-9 and TRBJ2-3; 10 bases fit TRBD1. Unmatched junction bases numbered 10, after V lost 8 bases and J lost 5 bases. Germline-derived CDR1 and CDR2 are SEHNR and FQNEAQ (reference sequence). The CDR3 runs to 15 residues. The CDR3 DNA sequence: TGTGCCAGCTCCCCTTCCGGGACAGGGGTAGATACGCAGTATTTT. Translated, it gives CASSPSGTGVDTQYF.

A single count supports this clone. This chain connects TRBV10-1 to TRBJ2-1; D remains unclear. The ends were cut back, 6 bases at V and 8 bases at J, with 8 bases in the middle. There are 11 residues in the CDR3. Per the germline V gene, CDR1 is WNHNN and CDR2 is SYGVQD (reference sequence). The CDR3 DNA sequence: TGCGCCAGCAGCGATGAGGATGAGCAGTTCTTC. It encodes CASSDEDEQFF.

The chain recombines TRBV7-9 with TRBJ2-2; 10 bases are a match to TRBD1. This CDR3 is built from 16 residues. V gave up 5 bases and J gave up 3 bases; unmatched junction bases: 6. Germline V CDR1 and CDR2: SEHNR, FQNEAQ (reference sequence). The CDR3 reads CASSPPGQGYTGELFF. CDR3 DNA sequence: TGTGCCAGCAGCCCCCCGGGACAGGGGTACACCGGGGAGCTGTTTTTT.

The V gene is TRBV7-9, the J gene TRBJ2-7; D unclear. The CDR3 consists of 15 residues. Germline CDR1 reads SEHNR; CDR2 reads FQNEAQ (reference sequence). V was clipped by 3 bases and J by 0 bases, with 12 bases between them. CDR3 coding DNA: TGTGCCAGCAGCTTGACACCCCCCTACTCCTACGAGCAGTACTTC. It codes for CASSLTPPYSYEQYF. Combining the CDR3 with reference TRBV7-9 and TRBJ2-7 gives the whole variable domain DTGVSQNPRHKITKRGQNVTFRCDPISEHNRLYWYRQTLGQGPEFLTYFQNEAQLEKSRLLSDRFSAERPKGSFSTLEIQRTEQGDSAMYLCASSLTPPYSYEQYFGPGTRLTVT.

The CDR3 region is CASSQDLAEVGTDTQYF. The CDR3 DNA sequence: TGCGCCAGCAGCCAAGATCTGGCCGAGGTGGGCACAGATACGCAGTATTTT. J is TRBJ2-3 and V is TRBV4-3, with D unresolved. Germline-derived CDR1 and CDR2 are LGHNA and YSLEER. V was clipped by 0 bases and J by 1 base, with 14 bases between them. CDR3 length: 17 amino acids.

The V and J genes are TRBV6-5 and TRBJ2-5; 7 nucleotides agree with TRBD2. Germline assignment: CDR1 MNHEY and CDR2 SVGAGI. The V and J ends lost 0 bases and 2 bases, in that order; junction bases with no gene match: 3. There are 15 residues in the CDR3. The CDR3 loop reads CASSYSNSGQETQYF. As DNA, the CDR3 is TGTGCCAGCAGTTACTCGAATAGCGGGCAAGAGACCCAGTACTTC.

The rearrangement joins TRBV6-4 to TRBJ1-1, with TRBD1 as a possible D gene (5 bases). Looked up from germline, CDR1 is MRHNA and CDR2 is SNTAGT. V dropped 3 bases and J dropped 4 bases, with 6 bases sitting between them. This CDR3 has 12 residues. In DNA, the CDR3 is TGTGCCAGCAGTGAAAGGGGCACTGAAGCTTTCTTT. Residues: CASSERGTEAFF.

On this clone itself: The sample holds other DNA sequences that translate to the same CDR3. The chain employs TRBV30 and TRBJ2-7; TRBD2 might be the D (6 bases). Germline assignment: CDR1 GTSNPN and CDR2 SVGIG (reference sequence). Trimming removed 2 bases at V and 0 bases at J, with 11 bases between. This CDR3 contains 14 residues. The CDR3 here is CAWSSGLSSYEQYF. CDR3 DNA: TGTGCCTGGAGTAGCGGACTATCCTCCTACGAGCAGTACTTC. Complete variable domain (other parts from reference TRBV30 and TRBJ2-7): SQTIHQWPATLVQPVGSPLSLECTVEGTSNPNLYWYRQAAGRGLQLLFYSVGIGQISSEVPQNLSASRPQDRQFILSSKKLLLSDSGFYLCAWSSGLSSYEQYFGPGTRLTVT.

The CDR3 coding sequence is TGCGCCAGCAGCTTTGGGGGACAGCTATACGAGCAGTACTTC. Amino acids: CASSFGGQLYEQYF. This rearrangement joins TRBV5-1 to TRBJ2-7; 7 nucleotides agree with TRBD1. V was clipped by 2 bases and J by 4 bases; unmatched bases: 6. Per the germline V gene, CDR1 is SGHRS and CDR2 is YFSETQ. The CDR3 runs to 14 residues.

The chain couples TRBV7-2 to TRBJ2-2; possibly TRBD2 for D (6 bases). The CDR3 contains 15 residues. Germline V gene data show CDR1 as SGHTA and CDR2 as FQGNSA. The ends were cut back, 0 bases at V and 5 bases at J, with 10 bases in the middle. The CDR3 bases are TGTGCCAGCAGCTTAGCGGCGGGGCCTACCGGGGAGCTGTTTTTT. It codes for CASSLAAGPTGELFF.

The rearrangement joins TRBV4-1 to TRBJ2-7; 10 positions agree with TRBD2. The germline CDR1 and CDR2 sequences are MGHRA and YSYEKL. With 1 base clipped from V and 0 bases from J, the junction kept 3 bases outside the gene matches. The CDR3 contains 16 residues. CDR3 residues: CASSQGSSGSSYEQYF. For the CDR3, the DNA is TGCGCCAGCAGCCAAGGTTCTAGCGGGAGCTCCTACGAGCAGTACTTC.

This clone was counted once. This chain connects TRBV9 to TRBJ2-2; TRBD2 matches 8 bases. The CDR3 runs to 15 residues. V lost 4 bases, J lost 4 bases, and 6 bases stayed unmatched. CDR1 SGDLS and CDR2 YYNGEE come from the germline V gene. The CDR3 spells CASSKAGGSTGELFF. The CDR3 DNA is TGTGCCAGCAGCAAGGCGGGGGGCTCCACCGGGGAGCTGTTTTTT.

The chain combines TRBV7-9 with TRBJ1-5; no clear D gene. The CDR3 is 13 residues long. V lost 2 bases to trimming and J lost 5 bases, with 7 bases between them. Per germline, CDR1 SEHNR and CDR2 FQNEAQ (reference sequence). This chain's CDR3 is CASSLRSDQPQHF. DNA of the CDR3: TGTGCCAGCAGCTTAAGGTCTGATCAGCCCCAGCATTTT.

The genes are TRBV7-6 and TRBJ2-3; 13 bases are shared with TRBD2. This CDR3 region has 18 residues. Germline CDR1 reads SGHVS; CDR2 reads FNYEAQ. V was clipped by 5 bases and J by 1 base; unmatched bases: 9. The CDR3 nucleotides read TGTGCCAGCAGCCGCCTACTAGCGGGAGGGCGGGGCACAGATACGCAGTATTTT. Amino acids: CASSRLLAGGRGTDTQYF.

V gene TRBV15 combines with J gene TRBJ1-1, with 10 bases aligning to TRBD1. V shed 0 bases, J shed 4 bases, and the junction held 2 bases outside the gene matches. Germline CDR1 and CDR2: LNHNV and YYDKDF (reference sequence). The CDR3 length is 15 residues. CDR3 amino acids: CATSRDRTGGTEAFF. DNA of the CDR3: TGTGCCACCAGCAGAGATCGGACAGGGGGCACTGAAGCTTTCTTT.

A word on this clone: The junction and the germline gene differ at one end; a read error may be behind it. Other DNA sequences of this sample code for an identical CDR3. The chain recombines TRBV28 with TRBJ2-7, with D uncertain. CDR3 size: 16 residues. Germline-derived CDR1 and CDR2 are MDHEN and SYDVKM. CDR3 amino acids: CASRTTLLDHSYEQYF. The CDR3 DNA follows: TGTGCCAGCAGAACGACACTGCTCGACCACTCCTACGAGCAATACTTC.

The chain links TRBV5-4 to TRBJ2-7; either TRBD1 or TRBD2 may fit D (5 bases each). V was cut by 1 base and J by 2 bases, with 13 bases left in between. CDR3 size: 15 residues. Germline V gene data show CDR1 as SGHNT and CDR2 as YYREEE (reference sequence). CDR3 bases: TGTGCCAGCAGCTTGTTGGGGACGGAACCCTACGAGCAGTACTTC. This translates into CASSLLGTEPYEQYF.

V and J are TRBV5-6 and TRBJ2-6; tentatively, D is TRBD2 (7 bases). V lost 4 bases to trimming and J lost 4 bases, with 12 bases between them. Germline lookup yields CDR1 SGHDT and CDR2 YYEEEE. CDR3 length: 15 amino acids. CDR3 region: CASSLGGLGANVLTF. As DNA, the CDR3 is TGTGCCAGCAGCCTCGGGGGGCTCGGGGCCAACGTCCTGACTTTC.

The V and J genes are TRBV9 and TRBJ2-7; 8 nucleotides agree with TRBD1. CDR1 and CDR2 from the germline V gene are SGDLS and YYNGEE. The length of the CDR3 is 16 residues. The J segment lost 4 bases and the V segment lost 4 bases, leaving 13 bases of the junction unmatched. The CDR3 spells CASSTTPTGAQYEQYF. The CDR3, as DNA: TGTGCCAGCAGCACCACACCGACAGGGGCCCAGTACGAGCAGTACTTC.

This sequence joins TRBV7-8 and TRBJ1-1, with 8 bases that match TRBD1. Germline CDR1 SGHVS, CDR2 FQNEAQ. J was trimmed by 4 bases and V by 3 bases; bases with no gene match: 7. The CDR3 is 15 residues long. CDR3 in amino acids: CASSLADRAGTEAFF. The CDR3 nucleotides read TGTGCCAGCAGCTTGGCGGACAGGGCGGGCACTGAAGCTTTCTTT.

The V gene is TRBV10-2, the J gene TRBJ2-5; possibly TRBD2 for D (5 bases). CDR1 and CDR2 from the germline V gene are WSHSY and SAAADI. The V and J ends lost 4 bases and 5 bases respectively, with 11 bases between them. The CDR3 sequence is 13 residues long. CDR3 sequence reads: CASSASGWETQYF. DNA of the CDR3: TGCGCCAGCAGTGCGAGCGGATGGGAGACCCAGTACTTC.

DNA of the CDR3: TGTGCCAGCACACTAGCGGGAGGGCCGAACGGGGAGCTGTTTTTT. Its translation is CASTLAGGPNGELFF. The chain joins TRBV11-2 to TRBJ2-2; TRBD2 matches at 13 bases. Trimming took 7 bases from V and 7 from J; bases not matched to a gene: 6. The germline gives CDR1 SGHAT, CDR2 FQNNGV. CDR3 length: 15 amino acids.